The clone carrying this T cell receptor beta chain turned up a few times. Antigen: not known. This sample was taken from a study of blood T cells in healthy people across ages. Study results and limitations: Because donor CMV status was unknown, expanded clonotype changes were possibly confounded.

Trimming took 3 bases from V and 3 from J; bases not matched to a gene: 3. From germline, CDR1 is SGHTA and CDR2 FQGNSA. The CDR3 runs to 14 residues. A sample-barcoded 5' primer and a J-beta primer mix were used in a second PCR of about 7 to 12 cycles. One entry per CDR3 protein results from TCRdb running MiXCR on the 5' RACE reads. The profile covers 1,300,000 or so distinct CDR3 sequences, with around 59% appearing a single time and 6.5% to 8.5% taken by the ten largest. The receptor's source is a man aged 18 to 30 in good health. The sequenced sample was blood. V and J are TRBV7-2 and TRBJ2-7; 9 bases line up with TRBD2. Here the CDR3 reads CASSFGTSYYEQYF. CDR3 coding DNA: TGTGCCAGCAGCTTCGGGACTAGCTACTACGAGCAGTACTTC.